This is a list of T cell receptor beta chains from one sample in a study of shared clonotypes between healthy human individuals. The table came from immunoSEQ multiplex PCR; TCRdb's copy has only in-frame clones and leaves some out. This sample has about 1 million clones, with about 76% found just once. Sequenced sample: memory CD4+ T cells sorted from blood. The source of these receptors is a man aged 18 to 29 in good health. CDR3s include the opening cysteine and the closing phenylalanine or tryptophan. The D gene is left open where the match is weak. Clone sizes are given selectively: once, few, many, or a class where the clone is expanded.

D	V	size	J	CDR3	DNA
.	TRBV15	.	TRBJ1-6	CATSRDRNRAPLHF	TGTGCCACCAGCAGAGACAGAAATAGGGCACCCCTCCACTTT
.	TRBV5-1	.	TRBJ2-3	CASSLWGASTDTQYF	TGCGCCAGCAGCTTGTGGGGGGCTAGCACAGATACGCAGTATTTT
TRBD1	TRBV4-3	.	TRBJ1-5	CANWTGGFYQPQHF	TGCGCCAACTGGACAGGGGGCTTCTACCAGCCCCAGCATTTT
.	TRBV10-1	.	TRBJ2-5	CASSESAAQETQYF	TGCGCCAGCAGTGAGTCCGCAGCACAAGAGACCCAGTACTTC
TRBD1	TRBV2	.	TRBJ2-5	CASRKGQGETQYF	TGTGCCAGCAGGAAGGGACAGGGGGAGACCCAGTACTTC
.	TRBV11-2	.	TRBJ1-1	CASSLRGGTEAFF	TGTGCCAGCAGCCTCAGGGGCGGCACTGAAGCTTTCTTT
TRBD2	TRBV2	.	TRBJ2-2	CASTSSGRAFGELFF	TGTGCCAGCACTTCTAGCGGGAGGGCCTTCGGGGAGCTGTTTTTT
TRBD1	TRBV30	.	TRBJ1-4	CAWSQQGGGEKLFF	TGTGCCTGGAGTCAACAGGGGGGAGGCGAAAAACTGTTTTTT
.	TRBV20-1	.	TRBJ1-1	CSAYTRVGAFF	TGCAGTGCGTACACTAGGGTTGGAGCTTTCTTT
TRBD2	TRBV5-4	once	TRBJ2-1	CASSPDWSGSYNEQFF	TGTGCCAGCAGTCCTGACTGGAGCGGGAGTTACAATGAGCAGTTCTTC
.	TRBV5-1	.	TRBJ2-1	CASSPIGVEQFF	TGCGCCAGCAGCCCAATCGGGGTTGAGCAGTTCTTC
.	TRBV6-1	once	TRBJ2-7	CASSEAGRQYF	TGTGCCAGCAGTGAAGCGGGACGGCAGTACTTC
TRBD2	TRBV7-9	.	TRBJ2-1	CASSHSGRSSYNEQFF	TGTGCCAGCAGTCATAGCGGGAGGAGCTCCTACAATGAGCAGTTCTTC
.	TRBV7-9	.	TRBJ1-1	CASILTNPNTEAFF	TGTGCCAGCATCCTTACAAACCCGAACACTGAAGCTTTCTTT
.	TRBV15	.	TRBJ2-3	CATSRDVSRGADTQYF	TGTGCCACCAGCAGAGATGTGTCTCGGGGTGCAGATACGCAGTATTTT
.	TRBV19	.	TRBJ1-1	CASSPRTVMNTEAFF	TGTGCCAGTAGTCCCCGGACAGTTATGAACACTGAAGCTTTCTTT
.	TRBV6-6	few	TRBJ2-5	CASSWIARETQYF	TGTGCCAGCAGTTGGATAGCCCGGGAGACCCAGTACTTC
.	TRBV4-1	.	TRBJ1-3	CASSLTRTDRAGNTIYF	TGCGCCAGCAGCCTAACCCGGACAGACCGCGCTGGAAACACCATATATTTT
.	TRBV4-1	.	TRBJ1-5	CASSQDAGNSNQPQHF	TGCGCCAGCAGCCAAGATGCGGGAAATAGCAATCAGCCCCAGCATTTT
.	TRBV5-4	.	TRBJ2-3	CASSLTGPSTDTQYF	TGTGCCAGCAGCTTGACGGGACCGAGCACAGATACGCAGTATTTT
.	TRBV28	few	TRBJ1-5	CASSSGVGSQPQHF	TGTGCCAGCAGTTCTGGGGTTGGGAGTCAGCCCCAGCATTTT